This T cell receptor beta chain is drawn from a study of T cells in Graves' hyperthyroidism and ophthalmopathy. Findings of the study overall: Expanded thyroid clonotypes (above 0.001) were mostly also found in blood. Model output signaled ophthalmopathy a median approximately 6 months ahead of onset. A 13 V-J model separated ophthalmopathy from stable hyperthyroidism.

Enrolled ophthalmopathy patients presented with a Clinical Activity Score of at least 3, a NOSPECS grade of at least 4, and disease duration under 3 months. This clonotype was seen only a few times. As yet, its antigen is unknown. Germline V gene sequence: CDR1 GTSNPN, CDR2 SVGIG (reference sequence). The ends were cut back, 2 bases at V and 4 bases at J, with 6 bases in the middle. This CDR3 contains 12 residues. TCR beta CDR3 regions were amplified from RNA transcripts. When the TCR CDR3 underwent first-round RT-PCR, the HTBI primer set was used. TCRdb re-called the multiplex PCR reads with MiXCR, one entry per CDR3 protein. Of roughly 280,000 distinct CDR3 sequences in the sample, approximately 21% were seen once.

This sequence was found in a man aged 25-45 years with Graves' ophthalmopathy. Material: blood. V gene TRBV30 combines with J gene TRBJ1-5; D call uncertain. The CDR3 spells CAWSPGNQPQHF. CDR3 in DNA: TGTGCCTGGAGTCCCGGAAATCAGCCCCAGCATTTT.